Below, 9 T cell receptor beta chains from the same sample are listed, as sequenced in a study of T cell repertoires in cytomegalovirus infection (dated by TCRdb to between 2017 and 2020). The sequencer was an Illumina HiSeq 1500. TCRdb cleaned the public reads at Q25 with fastp, built clones with MiXCR and kept in-frame beta chains. Rows matching on CDR3 protein sequence are summarized as one entry with the most common DNA and genes. Here the sample has approximately 190,000 distinct CDR3 sequences; less than 9.5% occur a single time. The ten largest clones add up to approximately 4.2% of the sample. Material: PBMCs. The receptors were gathered from a human donor in good health (CMV status not recorded). Some clones in this sample may be carry-over from other donors' samples.

V and J are TRBV9 and TRBJ2-3; TRBD2 matches 8 bases. CDR1 and CDR2 (germline): SGDLS, YYNGEE. The CDR3 is 15 amino acids. Unmatched junction bases numbered 4, after V lost 0 bases and J lost 4 bases. The CDR3 protein is CASSVGGGTADTQYF. CDR3 DNA: TGTGCCAGCAGCGTAGGCGGGGGGACCGCAGATACGCAGTATTTT.

This chain uses TRBV27 with TRBJ2-2; 9 bases agree with TRBD1. Per germline, CDR1 MNHEY and CDR2 SMNVEV (reference sequence). Trimming took 6 bases from V and 4 from J; bases not matched to a gene: 3. The CDR3 totals 14 residues. This chain's CDR3 is CASRGTGSTGELFF. The CDR3 DNA reads TGTGCCAGCAGAGGGACAGGGAGCACCGGGGAGCTGTTTTTT.

This clonotype was observed at least ten times. The chain has TRBV4-3 and TRBJ2-5; D is undetermined. The V gene's germline CDR1 is LGHNA and CDR2 YSLEER. V was clipped by 5 bases and J by 2 bases, with 18 bases between them. There are 16 residues in the CDR3. CDR3: CASSISYEDGQETQYF. CDR3 sequence (DNA): TGCGCCAGCAGCATAAGCTATGAGGACGGACAAGAGACCCAGTACTTC.

There are a few counts of this clonotype. The chain uses TRBV12-3 or TRBV12-4 and TRBJ2-1, with 7 bases lining up with TRBD1. The CDR3 contains 13 residues. Trimming at V came to 6 bases and at J to 13 bases, leaving 12 bases not matched to a gene. The CDR3 DNA follows: TGTGCCAGCAGCTATAGACCCGACAGGGAACAGTTCTTC. Its protein product is CASSYRPDREQFF.

The chain has TRBV5-5 and TRBJ2-5; 7 nucleotides agree with TRBD1. The CDR3 sequence is 15 residues long. Per the germline V gene, CDR1 is SGHKS and CDR2 is YYEKEE (reference sequence). Trimming took 4 bases from V and 5 from J; bases not matched to a gene: 11. This CDR3 reads CASSPWDSSSETQYF. The CDR3 bases are TGTGCCAGCAGCCCATGGGACAGCAGTTCCGAGACCCAGTACTTC.

This clonotype was counted only a few times. The chain combines TRBV7-9 with TRBJ2-5; TRBD1 matches 8 bases. The CDR3 spans 14 residues. Germline CDR1 and CDR2: SEHNR and FQNEAQ (reference sequence). V shed 4 bases and J 5 bases; nucleotides not matched to a gene: 6. Here the CDR3 reads CASSYDRGGETQYF. In DNA form, the CDR3 reads TGTGCCAGCAGCTACGACAGGGGCGGTGAGACCCAGTACTTC. Looking up the rest from reference TRBV7-9 and TRBJ2-5 gives the full variable domain: DTGVSQNPRHKITKRGQNVTFRCDPISEHNRLYWYRQTLGQGPEFLTYFQNEAQLEKSRLLSDRFSAERPKGSFSTLEIQRTEQGDSAMYLCASSYDRGGETQYFGPGTRLLVL.

This clonotype appeared many times. V gene TRBV7-6 combines with J gene TRBJ2-7; a possible D gene is TRBD1 (6 bases). V dropped 1 base and J dropped 6 bases, with 16 bases sitting between them. This CDR3 has 15 amino acids. Looked up from germline, CDR1 is SGHVS and CDR2 is FNYEAQ. CDR3 nucleotides: TGTGCCAGCAGCTTAGGTAGTCCAGGGGCTATCGAGCAGTACTTC. Its translation: CASSLGSPGAIEQYF. Supplemented by reference TRBV7-6 and TRBJ2-7, the full variable domain reads GAGVSQSPRYKVTKRGQDVALRCDPISGHVSLYWYRQALGQGPEFLTYFNYEAQQDKSGLPNDRFSAERPEGSISTLTIQRTEQRDSAMYRCASSLGSPGAIEQYFGPGTRLTVT.

The rearrangement uses TRBV2 and TRBJ1-1; a possible D gene is TRBD1 (6 bases). Germline V CDR1 and CDR2: SNHLY, FYNNEI. The CDR3 sequence is 14 residues long. Trimming pared 4 bases from V and 4 bases from J, leaving 13 bases between. The CDR3 bases are TGTGCCAGCAGTGCGGGGGGGCGAGGCACTGAAGCTTTCTTT. It is translated as CASSAGGRGTEAFF. Based on the CDR3 plus reference TRBV2 and TRBJ1-1, the full variable domain is EPEVTQTPSHQVTQMGQEVILRCVPISNHLYFYWYRQILGQKVEFLVSFYNNEISEKSEIFDDQFSVERPDGSNFTLKIRSTKLEDSAMYFCASSAGGRGTEAFFGQGTRLTVV.

There are many counts of this clonotype. The chain couples TRBV14 to TRBJ1-2, with 8 bases that match TRBD1. V gave up 4 bases and J gave up 5 bases; unmatched junction bases: 12. Per germline, CDR1 SGHDN and CDR2 FVKESK. The length of the CDR3 is 16 residues. CDR3 protein: CASSPSIGQGWYGYTF. CDR3 sequence (DNA): TGTGCCAGCAGCCCCTCGATCGGACAGGGATGGTATGGCTACACCTTC.